This T cell receptor beta chain was sequenced for a study of CD8+ T cells in alopecia areata. The sequencing template was cDNA reverse transcribed from extracted RNA. Assay: immunoSEQ multiplex PCR; the TCRdb copy retains only in-frame clones and omits some. The sample holds around 200,000 clones, roughly 50% seen once. As to treatment: oral pan-JAK inhibitor, 5-10 mg twice daily. Sorting separated CD4+ and CD8+ T cells out of PBMCs. The V and J ends lost 5 bases and 3 bases, in that order; junction bases with no gene match: 12. Germline loops: CDR1 SEHNR, CDR2 FQNEAQ (reference sequence). This CDR3 has 17 amino acids.

The TCR comes from a human donor with alopecia areata. The J gene is TRBJ2-7, the V gene TRBV7-9; TRBD2 matches at 11 bases. The source was CD8+ T cells sorted from blood, collected at week 24, from a patient treated with tofacitinib. The CDR3 sequence: CASSPTSGGPRDYEQYF. The DNA of the CDR3 is TGTGCCAGCAGCCCAACTAGCGGGGGCCCCCGTGACTACGAGCAGTACTTC.